This T cell receptor (beta chain) was retrieved from a study of early T cells in non-severe SARS-CoV-2 infection. Study in general: The sequenced material was bulk RNA from unsorted whole blood, and its chains were unpaired. Findings and caveats of the study: Lookups in VDJdb leaned toward anti-spike CD8 responses and missed private and CD4 specificities.

Deletions cut 0 bases from V and 2 bases from J, with 14 bases between. CDR3 length: 16 amino acids. In germline, CDR1 is LGHDT, CDR2 YNNKEL (reference sequence). This clonotype was counted only a few times. Its specificity is not known. The protocol attached unique molecular identifiers to individual cDNA molecules. TCRdb reanalysed the 5' RACE reads using MiXCR and keeps one entry per CDR3 protein. The sample gives 100,000 or so distinct CDR3 sequences, about an eighth of which show up once; 5.5% to 7% is in the top ten. The gene calls are TRBV3-1 and TRBJ2-7, with a weak D call TRBD1 (5 bases). The clonotype comes from an adult who was a healthcare worker with PCR-confirmed SARS-CoV-2 infection or an uninfected control (not recorded which). The sample comprised whole blood. For the CDR3, the DNA is TGTGCCAGCAGCCAAGATGGGCCGAGACAGCCCTACGAGCAGTACTTC. This sequence encodes CASSQDGPRQPYEQYF.